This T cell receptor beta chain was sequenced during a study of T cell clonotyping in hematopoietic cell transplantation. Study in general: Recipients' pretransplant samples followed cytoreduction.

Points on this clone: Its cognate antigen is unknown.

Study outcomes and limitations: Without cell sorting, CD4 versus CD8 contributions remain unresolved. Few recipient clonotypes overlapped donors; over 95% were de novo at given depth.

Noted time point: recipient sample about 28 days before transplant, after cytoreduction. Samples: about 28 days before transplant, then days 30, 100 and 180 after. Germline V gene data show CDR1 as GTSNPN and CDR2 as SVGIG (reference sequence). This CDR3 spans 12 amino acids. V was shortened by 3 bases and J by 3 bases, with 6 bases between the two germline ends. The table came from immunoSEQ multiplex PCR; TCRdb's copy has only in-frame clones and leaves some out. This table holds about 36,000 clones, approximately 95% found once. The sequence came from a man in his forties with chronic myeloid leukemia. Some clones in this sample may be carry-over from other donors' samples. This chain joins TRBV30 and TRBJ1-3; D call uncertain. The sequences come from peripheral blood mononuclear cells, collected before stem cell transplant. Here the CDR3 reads CAWRGYGNTIYF. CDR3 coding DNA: TGTGCCTGGAGAGGGTATGGAAACACCATATATTTT.